The entry below gives a single T cell receptor (beta chain) sequence along with its context. These data come from a study of cytomegalovirus exposure and HLA in healthy donors. Trimming shortened V by 9 bases and J by 1 base, and 16 bases separated the two germline ends. There are 15 residues in the CDR3. Germline V gene data show CDR1 as SNHLY and CDR2 as FYNNEI. A multiplex PCR was run with 60 Vbeta primers and 13 Jbeta primers. The repertoire was sequenced with immunoSEQ multiplex PCR; TCRdb's copy has only in-frame clones and lacks some. This sample has 65,000 to 90,000 clones, with roughly 80% found just once.

The chain has TRBV2 and TRBJ1-5, with a tentative D call TRBD1 (6 bases). Sequencing was carried out using PBMCs. The clonotype comes from a man between 35 and 55 years old in good health and CMV-seronegative. CDR3 DNA: TGTGCCAGTGTAGGGGGGGCGCGGAGCAATCAGCCCCAGCATTTT. Its translation is CASVGGARSNQPQHF.